Below are 11 T cell receptor beta chains sequenced from a single sample in a study of cytomegalovirus exposure and HLA in healthy donors. Here immunoSEQ multiplex PCR was the method, and the copy in TCRdb shows in-frame clones only, minus some. The repertoire includes over 90,000 clones, about 95% of them detected once, and 0.89% sits in the top ten. Sequencing was performed on PBMCs. The receptors shown here come from a woman aged 18-29 years in good health and CMV-seronegative.

This chain uses TRBV18 with TRBJ2-1; tentative D call: TRBD1 (6 bases). The CDR3 is 16 residues long. The V gene lost 2 bases and the J gene lost 6 bases, with 17 bases spanning the gap. Germline values: CDR1 KGHSH, CDR2 LQKENI. This CDR3 is CASSPGGRGLGNEQFF. The CDR3 region has the DNA TGTGCCAGCTCACCAGGGGGCAGGGGTCTCGGCAATGAGCAGTTCTTC.

This sequence joins TRBV7-9 and TRBJ1-4; D is perhaps TRBD1 (5 bases). Germline V gene data show CDR1 as SEHNR and CDR2 as FQNEAQ (reference sequence). Trimming stripped 7 bases from V and 7 bases from J, with 13 bases between. The CDR3 sequence is 13 residues long. The CDR3 DNA sequence: TGTGCCAGCATCGCGGGGGACCCTGAAAAACTGTTTTTT. It codes for CASIAGDPEKLFF.

The rearrangement links TRBV6-5 to TRBJ2-5; 9 bases match TRBD1. Trimming removed 2 bases from V and 6 bases from J; junction bases left unmatched: 4. The CDR3 spans 14 residues. CDR1 and CDR2 from the germline V gene are MNHEY and SVGAGI. As DNA, the CDR3 is TGTGCCAGCAGTTACGGGACAGGGATCAAGACCCAGTACTTC. Residues: CASSYGTGIKTQYF.

V and J are TRBV27 and TRBJ2-7; 8 nucleotides agree with TRBD1. The CDR3 runs to 16 residues. The germline CDR1 and CDR2 sequences are MNHEY and SMNVEV (reference sequence). With 2 bases clipped from V and 6 bases from J, the junction kept 12 bases outside the gene matches. DNA for the CDR3: TGTGCCAGCAGTTTAGCGACAGGGGACCCACCCAGCGAGCAGTACTTC. This gives the protein CASSLATGDPPSEQYF.

The chain recombines TRBV14 with TRBJ1-2; 8 bases match TRBD1. This CDR3 spans 15 amino acids. CDR1 SGHDN and CDR2 FVKESK come from the germline V gene. Trimming removed 3 bases from V and 4 bases from J; junction bases left unmatched: 7. CDR3 nucleotide sequence: TGTGCCAGCAGCCAGGGGACAGGCGCTTCCTATGGCTACACCTTC. Encoded protein: CASSQGTGASYGYTF.

DNA of the CDR3: TGCAGCGTTGATGGACAGCGCGCTACTAGCGAGAGCTCCTACAATGAGCAGTTCTTC. This translates into CSVDGQRATSESSYNEQFF. The chain joins TRBV29-1 to TRBJ2-1; weak D call: TRBD2 (7 bases). CDR1 and CDR2 (germline): SQVTM, ANQGSEA. CDR3 length: 19 amino acids. V lost 3 bases, J lost 0 bases, and 24 bases lay in between.

This rearrangement joins TRBV4-1 to TRBJ2-6; perhaps TRBD1 as D (5 bases). CDR1 and CDR2 from the germline V gene are MGHRA and YSYEKL. Deletions cut 3 bases from V and 0 bases from J, with 9 bases between. The CDR3 sequence is 16 residues long. CDR3 nucleotide sequence: TGCGCCAGCAGCCAGAACCAGGGCTCTGGGGCCAACGTCCTGACTTTC. It specifies CASSQNQGSGANVLTF.

The chain joins TRBV29-1 to TRBJ1-1, with D unresolved. Germline CDR1 SQVTM, CDR2 ANQGSEA. The CDR3 is 12 amino acids. V was clipped by 4 bases and J by 0 bases, with 6 bases between them. In DNA, the CDR3 is TGCAGCGTTGTGGCCATGAACACTGAAGCTTTCTTT. Translated, it gives CSVVAMNTEAFF. Together with reference TRBV29-1 and TRBJ1-1, the CDR3 gives the full variable domain: SAVISQKPSRDICQRGTSLTIQCQVDSQVTMMFWYRQQPGQSLTLIATANQGSEATYESGFVIDKFPISRPNLTFSTLTVSNMSPEDSSIYLCSVVAMNTEAFFGQGTRLTVV.

This chain uses TRBV9 with TRBJ2-7, with 11 bases lining up with TRBD1. This CDR3 is built from 14 residues. The ends lost 3 bases at V and 5 bases at J; junction bases unmatched: 4. CDR1 and CDR2 from the germline V gene are SGDLS and YYNGEE. CDR3 sequence (DNA): TGTGCCAGCAGCGCAGGGACAGGGGGAAACGAGCAGTACTTC. Residues: CASSAGTGGNEQYF.

The V call is TRBV29-1, the J call TRBJ1-1; TRBD1 agrees at 9 bases. Germline V gives CDR1 SQVTM, CDR2 ANQGSEA. V lost 4 bases and J lost 1; bases outside the gene matches: 1. This CDR3 is 13 amino acids long. The CDR3 region has the DNA TGCAGCGTTGCGGACAGGGGGAACACTGAAGCTTTCTTT. Protein sequence: CSVADRGNTEAFF.

This chain uses TRBV13 with TRBJ2-5; the D is unclear. The V and J ends lost 3 bases and 7 bases respectively, with 6 bases between them. The germline CDR1 and CDR2 sequences are PRHDT and FYEKMQ (reference sequence). This CDR3 has 11 residues. CDR3 in amino acids: CASSFSGTQYF. The CDR3 nucleotides read TGTGCCAGCAGCTTTTCGGGGACCCAGTACTTC.